This T cell receptor (beta chain) originates from a study of low-dose radiotherapy and immunotherapy resistance in tumors. The trim removed 2 bases at V and 8 bases at J, leaving 11 bases unmatched. Germline loops: CDR1 SGHDN, CDR2 FVKESK. The CDR3 totals 18 residues. This clonotype was recorded at least ten times. The time point here: before trial treatment. Each patient who was eligible had an advanced solid tumor with no tumor-infiltrating lymphocytes. First-strand cDNA relied on TRAV- and TRBV-specific primers spanning alpha and beta chains. The authors ran about 21 PCR cycles to amplify TCRs with a constant-region primer and V-primer adapter. TCRdb itself ran the reads through MiXCR, one entry per CDR3 protein. This sample has some 85,000 distinct CDR3 sequences, with approximately 17% found just once.

The sample here was PBMCs, taken before treatment. The sequence was obtained from a male donor with prostate cancer. The chain joins TRBV14 to TRBJ2-1; TRBD2 agrees at 14 bases. The CDR3 sequence: CASSQTPGLAGGLDEQFF. Written as DNA, the CDR3 is TGTGCCAGCAGCCAAACGCCCGGACTAGCGGGAGGTTTGGATGAGCAGTTCTTC.